Shown below are 22 T cell receptor beta chains from a single sample sequenced in a study of blood T cell repertoires in COVID-19. The method was immunoSEQ multiplex PCR; TCRdb's version includes in-frame clones alone and lacks a portion of them. The sample carries over 300,000 clones, approximately 85% recorded once. Sequenced sample: peripheral blood. The receptors come from a human donor in a cohort sampled during active COVID-19.

This clone appeared once. The chain employs TRBV6-1 and TRBJ2-7; TRBD1 matches at 7 bases. The length of the CDR3 is 17 residues. Germline V gene lookup returns CDR1 MNHNS and CDR2 SASEGT. The V gene end was trimmed by 0 bases and the J gene end by 3 bases; junction bases not matched to a gene: 11. The chain's CDR3 is CASSEAVGAGGFYEQYF. DNA for the CDR3: TGTGCCAGCAGTGAAGCGGTAGGGGCAGGGGGATTCTACGAGCAGTACTTC.

The chain is built from TRBV7-9 and TRBJ1-6; D is possibly TRBD1 (6 bases). The CDR3 extends over 13 amino acids. V lost 6 bases to trimming and J lost 10 bases, with 13 bases between them. CDR1 and CDR2 (germline): SEHNR, FQNEAQ (reference sequence). The CDR3: CASRGATFSPLHF. CDR3 DNA: TGTGCCAGCAGGGGGGCAACCTTCTCACCCCTCCACTTT.

The V and J genes are TRBV2 and TRBJ1-4; a weak D match, TRBD1 (6 bases). With 7 bases removed from V and 10 bases from J, the gap between germline ends came to 22 bases. The CDR3 has 15 residues. Germline values: CDR1 SNHLY, CDR2 FYNNEI. CDR3 DNA sequence: TGTGCCAGCACCCGGGGGGGGGCGGCCCCGGGAAAACTGTTTTTT. Translation: CASTRGGAAPGKLFF. Full variable domain (remainder filled in from reference TRBV2 and TRBJ1-4): EPEVTQTPSHQVTQMGQEVILRCVPISNHLYFYWYRQILGQKVEFLVSFYNNEISEKSEIFDDQFSVERPDGSNFTLKIRSTKLEDSAMYFCASTRGGAAPGKLFFGSGTQLSVL.

The rearrangement links TRBV5-1 to TRBJ1-2, with D possibly TRBD1 on 5 matching bases. The CDR3 length is 14 residues. Germline values: CDR1 SGHRS, CDR2 YFSETQ. V lost 0 bases to trimming and J lost 4 bases, with 10 bases between them. CDR3 amino acids: CASSLDVQAYGYTF. The DNA of the CDR3 is TGCGCCAGCAGCTTGGACGTACAGGCCTATGGCTACACCTTC.

The chain couples TRBV19 to TRBJ2-3; possibly TRBD2 for D (6 bases). Trimming shortened V by 9 bases and J by 0 bases, and 13 bases separated the two germline ends. The CDR3 length is 14 residues. CDR1 and CDR2 (germline): LNHDA, SQIVND (reference sequence). The CDR3 loop reads CASRRRGSTDTQYF. The CDR3 coding sequence is TGTGCCAGCCGGCGACGGGGGAGCACAGATACGCAGTATTTT.

Regarding this clone: The same CDR3 also results from other DNA sequences found in this sample. The V call is TRBV6-1, the J call TRBJ1-1; D might be TRBD1 (5 bases). The V end was cut by 1 base, the J end by 5 bases, with 11 bases between. The CDR3 contains 14 residues. Germline-derived CDR1 and CDR2 are MNHNS and SASEGT. CDR3 sequence (DNA): TGTGCCAGCAGTGAAGGTGCGGGGGGGACTGAAGCTTTCTTT. Its protein is CASSEGAGGTEAFF.

This clone is a singleton in its sample. The chain joins TRBV30 to TRBJ1-6; D is unclear. V lost 2 bases, J lost 6 bases, and 8 bases lay in between. The CDR3 spans 13 residues. CDR1 is GTSNPN and CDR2 is SVGIG in the germline V gene (reference sequence). CDR3 region: CAWSPRGNSPLHF. CDR3 DNA sequence: TGTGCCTGGAGTCCCCGGGGTAATTCACCCCTCCACTTT. Variable domain in full (rest from reference TRBV30 and TRBJ1-6): SQTIHQWPATLVQPVGSPLSLECTVEGTSNPNLYWYRQAAGRGLQLLFYSVGIGQISSEVPQNLSASRPQDRQFILSSKKLLLSDSGFYLCAWSPRGNSPLHFGNGTRLTVT.

This clone was seen ten or more times. This sequence joins TRBV25-1 and TRBJ2-1; 13 nucleotides agree with TRBD2. V shed 3 bases and J 6 bases; nucleotides not matched to a gene: 8. CDR1 is MGHDK and CDR2 is SYGVNS in the germline V gene. The CDR3 length is 17 residues. Here the CDR3 DNA reads TGTGCCAGCAGTGAGACTTCAACTAGCGGGGGGGCCAATGAGCAGTTCTTC. Translating it yields CASSETSTSGGANEQFF.

The V gene is TRBV10-3, the J gene TRBJ2-1, with 9 bases aligning to TRBD1. J was trimmed by 5 bases and V by 5 bases; bases with no gene match: 13. The CDR3 is made up of 17 amino acids. Germline lookup yields CDR1 ENHRY and CDR2 SYGVKD. Written as DNA, the CDR3 is TGTGCCATCAGTCCTAAGAGACCGGGACAGGGTGACAATGAGCAGTTCTTC. Translating it yields CAISPKRPGQGDNEQFF.

The gene calls are TRBV3-1 (or the pseudogene TRBV3-2) and TRBJ2-2; no firm D call. V was shortened by 0 bases and J by 5 bases, with 4 bases between the two germline ends. The CDR3 has 13 amino acids. Germline V gene sequence: CDR1 LGHDT, CDR2 YNNKEL (reference sequence). The DNA of the CDR3 is TGTGCCAGCAGCCAAGATAGAACCGGGGAGCTGTTTTTT. Its translation: CASSQDRTGELFF.

This chain uses TRBV5-1 with TRBJ2-1; D possibly corresponds to TRBD2 (5 bases). CDR1 and CDR2 from the germline V gene are SGHRS and YFSETQ. There are 12 residues in the CDR3. Trimming left V 1 base short and J 9 bases short, with 8 bases between. The CDR3 spells CASSLQAGEQFF. CDR3 coding DNA: TGCGCCAGCAGCTTGCAGGCGGGTGAGCAGTTCTTC.

This clone was seen once. The chain combines TRBV2 with TRBJ2-1; 9 bases align to TRBD1. Germline lookup yields CDR1 SNHLY and CDR2 FYNNEI. This CDR3 has 18 residues. J gave up 3 bases and V 0 bases, and 9 bases lay outside the gene matches. The CDR3 DNA is TGTGCCAGCAGTGAAGCGTTTGGGGACAGGGCCGGCTACAATGAGCAGTTCTTC. Its protein is CASSEAFGDRAGYNEQFF.

Only one count was recorded for this clone. The sample holds other DNA sequences that translate to the same CDR3. The chain uses TRBV7-3 and TRBJ2-7, with TRBD1 matching over 10 bases. The CDR3 extends over 14 amino acids. V gave up 4 bases and J gave up 3 bases; unmatched junction bases: 3. Germline loops: CDR1 SGHTA, CDR2 FQGTGA. CDR3 bases: TGTGCCAGCAGCTCGGACAGGGGGGACTACGAGCAGTACTTC. Protein product: CASSSDRGDYEQYF.

The J gene is TRBJ1-1, the V gene TRBV27, with a possible D match to TRBD1 (5 bases). The germline V gene encodes CDR1 MNHEY and CDR2 SMNVEV (reference sequence). Trimming stripped 5 bases from V and 3 bases from J, with 7 bases between. The CDR3 spans 12 residues. CDR3: CASSGADTEAFF. CDR3 nucleotides: TGTGCCAGCAGTGGGGCAGACACTGAAGCTTTCTTT.

The J gene is TRBJ1-6, the V gene TRBV6-1; the D gene is possibly TRBD1 (6 bases). V lost 1 base and J lost 10, with 11 bases in between. This CDR3 spans 14 amino acids. CDR1 MNHNS and CDR2 SASEGT come from the germline V gene. This CDR3 is CASSEVGADSPLHF. DNA of the CDR3: TGTGCCAGCAGTGAAGTGGGGGCCGACTCACCCCTCCACTTT.

V and J are TRBV5-1 and TRBJ2-2; D possibly corresponds to TRBD1 (6 bases). Trimming removed 4 bases from V and 1 base from J, with 11 bases in between. Germline V CDR1 and CDR2: SGHRS, YFSETQ. CDR3 length equals 15 residues. CDR3 protein: CASSPGTMNTGELFF. Here the CDR3 DNA reads TGCGCCAGCAGCCCCGGGACAATGAACACCGGGGAGCTGTTTTTT.

This rearrangement joins TRBV7-7 to TRBJ2-3; no clear D. Trimming pared 5 bases from V and 5 bases from J, leaving 11 bases between. Germline-derived CDR1 and CDR2 are SSHAT and FNYEAQ (reference sequence). The CDR3 has 13 amino acids. The CDR3 DNA is TGTGCCAGCAGCCGCGGTGACCTAGATACGCAGTATTTT. Translation gives CASSRGDLDTQYF. The full variable domain, in which reference TRBV7-7 and TRBJ2-3 provide the parts outside the CDR3, is GAGVSQSPRYKVTKRGQDVTLRCDPISSHATLYWYQQALGQGPEFLTYFNYEAQPDKSGLPSDRFSAERPEGSISTLTIQRTEQRDSAMYRCASSRGDLDTQYFGPGTRLTVL.

Note on this clone: This same CDR3 is encoded by further DNA sequences in the sample. This chain connects TRBV7-2 to TRBJ2-7; D is possibly TRBD2 (7 bases). Trimming took off 1 base at V and 6 bases at J, with 10 bases between the two ends. Germline CDR1 is SGHTA and CDR2 is FQGNSA. CDR3 length equals 13 residues. The CDR3 nucleotides read TGTGCCAGCAGCTTAGTAGGGGGGGTCGAGCAGTACTTC. Translated: CASSLVGGVEQYF.

J is TRBJ2-7 and V is TRBV7-9; the D is unclear. V lost 5 bases to trimming and J lost 1 base, with 9 bases between them. Germline V CDR1 and CDR2: SEHNR, FQNEAQ (reference sequence). This CDR3 contains 13 residues. The CDR3 region has the DNA TGTGCCAGCAGCCCAACAGATTCCTACGAGCAGTACTTC. Translation: CASSPTDSYEQYF.

The chain recombines TRBV15 with TRBJ2-1; D is ambiguous. Per the germline V gene, CDR1 is LNHNV and CDR2 is YYDKDF (reference sequence). There are 14 residues in the CDR3. The V gene lost 3 bases and the J gene lost 1 base, with 7 bases spanning the gap. The CDR3 DNA sequence: TGTGCCACCAGCAGGGCCAGGTCCTACAATGAGCAGTTCTTC. Its protein is CATSRARSYNEQFF.

The CDR3 sequence: CASSQGGLNEKLFF. The CDR3 DNA follows: TGTGCCAGCAGCCAAGGGGGACTTAATGAAAAACTGTTTTTT. This chain joins TRBV4-2 and TRBJ1-4; D perhaps matches TRBD1 (5 bases). Germline V gene data show CDR1 as LGHNA and CDR2 as YNFKEQ. CDR3 length equals 14 residues. V was pared by 1 base and J by 4 bases, with 7 bases between.

The chain uses TRBV6-5 and TRBJ1-1; 9 bases are a match to TRBD1. With 7 bases clipped from V and 1 base from J, the junction kept 7 bases outside the gene matches. This CDR3 has 15 amino acids. The germline V gene encodes CDR1 MNHEY and CDR2 SVGAGI. CDR3 DNA: TGTGCCAGCACCCTACGGGGACAGGGGAACACTGAAGCTTTCTTT. It yields the protein CASTLRGQGNTEAFF.